This TCR beta chain was documented in a study of blood T cell repertoires in COVID-19. Study in general: Acute and convalescent COVID-19 samples came from the United States, Italy and Spain. In each case, the material was cDNA or gDNA derived from T cells, B-cell-depleted T cells, or PBMCs.

Original data processing: Estimates of nucleated cell counts were drawn from the amplification of reference gene primers. The table came from immunoSEQ multiplex PCR; TCRdb's copy has only in-frame clones and leaves some out. V, J and clone size were drawn from that table, and D and trimming were deduced from the DNA. The data hold approximately 240,000 clones, with about 85% observed a single time. The sequencing sample was made of peripheral blood. This sequence was found in a woman aged 18-35 years who had recovered from COVID-19.

In DNA, the CDR3 is TGTGCCAGCAGCTTTACTAGCGGGAGGGCTAGCACAGATACGCAGTATTTT. As protein: CASSFTSGRASTDTQYF. The genes are TRBV7-2 and TRBJ2-3; 13 nucleotides agree with TRBD2. This CDR3 contains 17 residues. Germline trimming cut 3 bases from V and 0 bases from J; bases unmatched to any gene: 3. From germline, CDR1 is SGHTA and CDR2 FQGNSA.